The clone carrying this T cell receptor (beta chain) has at least ten counts. This CDR3 is built from 15 residues. Germline CDR1 reads SGHVS; CDR2 reads FQNEAQ. V lost 5 bases, J lost 2 bases, and 13 bases lay in between. Genomic DNA provided the template from which TCR beta CDR3 was amplified by two-round multiplex PCR. First-round PCR used primers specific to each TRBV and TRBJ gene. During the second PCR round, universal primers were used. TCRdb analysed the multiplex PCR reads with MiXCR anew, one entry per CDR3 protein. This sample has approximately 35,000 distinct CDR3 sequences, with more than 30% found just once. This sample was taken from a study of prognosis after radiotherapy for stage I lung cancer. Study-wide context: Without exception, patients with non-small cell lung cancer were deemed medically inoperable. In 3 to 5 fractions, radiotherapy was administered as SBRT with a biologically effective dose of at least 100 Gy.

The clonotype was recovered from a donor at least 50 years old with non-small cell lung cancer. This chain links TRBV7-8 with TRBJ1-5; D not resolved. This sample comprised PBMCs, obtained before or after stereotactic body radiation therapy (not recorded which). CDR3 DNA: TGTGCCAGCAGCCCCCTTCGGACTGGCAATCAGCCCCAGCATTTT. Protein sequence: CASSPLRTGNQPQHF.